The text below deals with one T cell receptor beta chain. Its antigen remains unidentified. Base qualities are not provided; no much larger clone lies one nucleotide away. These data belong to a study of blood T cell repertoires in COVID-19 (dated by TCRdb to about 2020). For the study in its entirety: Samples from collaborators originated in the United States, Italy and Spain and spanned both the acute and convalescent phases of COVID-19. The material from the prospective study consisted of cDNA or gDNA derived from T cells, B-cell-depleted T cells, or PBMCs. The samples were drawn from two sources: the first 160 participants of the ongoing ImmuneRACE study, and 950 to 1,500 subjects contributed by 6 global collaborators. A freely available public database, intended as a resource for researchers studying the immune response to SARS-CoV-2, is where the repertoires were released. Nearly every sample came with metadata listing a de-identified subject ID, COVID-19 status, age in years and sex. Deeply sampled blood TCRbeta repertoires from subjects exposed to, actively infected with, or recovered from COVID-19 were included in the dataset. HLA class I and class II types, where available, came from metadata supplied by the sample provider rather than from assay-based typing. Study-wide findings and limitations: The quantity of clinical and demographic metadata differed by source and by participant and was supplied without curation.

TCRbeta CDR3 regions were amplified from genomic DNA by means of the immunoSEQ Assay, a bias-controlled multiplex PCR. The source study handled its data this way. Within the assay, amplification of reference gene primers was used to estimate how many nucleated cells each sample contained. To quantify the absolute abundance of each unique TCRbeta CDR3 rearrangement, sequence reads were collapsed and filtered. For each sample, productive Simpson clonality was calculated as the square root of Simpson's diversity index over productive rearrangements. This is the immuneACCESS table as TCRdb keeps it, with only in-frame sequences that have V and J called. A part of the clones is gone; compared with another copy, unresolved V genes explain less than half, and the rest is unexplained. The V and J calls and clone size are taken from that table; D and trimming were inferred from the DNA. A total of some 210,000 clones appear in this sample, roughly 81% of them only once. The ten largest account for less than 6.5% of the sample.

CDR1 and CDR2, per the germline V gene (reference sequence), are MNHNY and SVGAGI. V is cut back by 0 bases and J by 7 bases, with 3 bases in the junction unmatched. The CDR3 runs 16 residues from the cysteine to the phenylalanine. Only the CDR3 region is kept as DNA, spanning 48 bases read in frame from base 1. Whole blood was collected in K2EDTA tubes by collaborating institutions according to the institutions' own protocols. Collaborator samples were shipped for TCRbeta analysis as frozen whole blood, isolated PBMCs, or DNA extracted from either sample type. The sequence was collected from an older woman with active or convalescent COVID-19. The chain joins TRBV6-6 to TRBJ2-2, with 12 bases in between that match TRBD2. The sample taken for sequencing was peripheral blood. Here the CDR3 is given as CASSYSTSGRSGELFF. The DNA sequence follows: TGTGCCAGCAGTTACTCGACTAGCGGGAGAAGCGGGGAGCTGTTTTTT.